This note documents a single T cell receptor beta chain sequence. Germline assignment: CDR1 SEHNR and CDR2 FQNEAQ (reference sequence). CDR3 length: 13 amino acids. Trimming took off 1 base at V and 5 bases at J, with 8 bases between the two ends. TCR beta chains were sequenced at survey level with immunoSEQ. The assay was immunoSEQ multiplex PCR, and TCRdb's table has in-frame clones only and misses some. There are approximately 70,000 clones in the sample; just over 90% occur only once, and roughly 4.6% lies in the top ten. The V gene is TRBV7-9, the J gene TRBJ1-1; no reliable D call. Sample: PBMCs. The sequence was collected from a man in his forties with rheumatoid arthritis. The CDR3 loop is CASSLVQQTEAFF. The CDR3 DNA reads as TGTGCCAGCAGCTTAGTCCAGCAGACTGAAGCTTTCTTT. Full variable domain (outside the CDR3, taken from reference TRBV7-9 and TRBJ1-1): DTGVSQNPRHKITKRGQNVTFRCDPISEHNRLYWYRQTLGQGPEFLTYFQNEAQLEKSRLLSDRFSAERPKGSFSTLEIQRTEQGDSAMYLCASSLVQQTEAFFGQGTRLTVV.